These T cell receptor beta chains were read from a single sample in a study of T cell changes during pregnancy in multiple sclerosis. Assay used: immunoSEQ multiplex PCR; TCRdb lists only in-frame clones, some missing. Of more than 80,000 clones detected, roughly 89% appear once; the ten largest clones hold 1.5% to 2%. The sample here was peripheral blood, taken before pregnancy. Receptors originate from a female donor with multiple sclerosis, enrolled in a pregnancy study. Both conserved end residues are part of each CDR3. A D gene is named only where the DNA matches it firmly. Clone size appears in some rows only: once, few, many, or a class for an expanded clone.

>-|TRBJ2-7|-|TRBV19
CASSKTGTYEQYF
TGTGCCAGTAGTAAGACAGGTACCTACGAGCAGTACTTC
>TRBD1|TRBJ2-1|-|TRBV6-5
CASSSPKGAYNEQFF
TGTGCCAGCAGTTCCCCGAAGGGGGCATACAATGAGCAGTTCTTC
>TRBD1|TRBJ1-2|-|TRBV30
CAWSVSETGIALYGYTF
TGTGCCTGGAGTGTATCCGAGACAGGGATTGCCCTCTATGGCTACACCTTC
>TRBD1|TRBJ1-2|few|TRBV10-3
CAISGQGAEGYTF
TGTGCCATCAGTGGGCAGGGGGCGGAGGGCTACACCTTC
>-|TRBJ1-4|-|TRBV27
CASSLSGQDAPFEKLFF
TGTGCCAGCAGTTTATCGGGGCAGGACGCTCCGTTTGAAAAACTGTTTTTT
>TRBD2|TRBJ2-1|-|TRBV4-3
CASSQDVGLGFNEQFF
TGCGCCAGCAGCCAAGACGTGGGACTAGGGTTCAATGAGCAGTTCTTC
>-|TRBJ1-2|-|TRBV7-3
CASSPKGGGSGYTF
TGTGCCAGCAGCCCAAAGGGGGGCGGGAGTGGCTACACCTTC
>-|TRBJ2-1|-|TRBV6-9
CASSSTGGYNEQFF
TGTGCCAGCAGTTCTACCGGGGGCTACAATGAGCAGTTCTTC
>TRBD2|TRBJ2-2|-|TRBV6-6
CASRAGGSNTGELFF
TGTGCCAGCAGAGCGGGGGGATCGAACACCGGGGAGCTGTTTTTT
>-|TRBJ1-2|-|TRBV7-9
CASSDAGDGYTF
TGTGCCAGCAGCGATGCAGGGGATGGCTACACCTTC
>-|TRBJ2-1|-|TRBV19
CASSMGFEGVGIVPYNEQFF
TGTGCCAGTAGTATGGGATTCGAGGGGGTGGGTATAGTGCCCTACAATGAGCAGTTCTTC
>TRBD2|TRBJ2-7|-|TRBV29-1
CSVEGLAGHYEQYF
TGCAGCGTTGAAGGGCTAGCGGGGCACTACGAGCAGTACTTC
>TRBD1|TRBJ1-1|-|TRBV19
CASSSDRANTEAFF
TGTGCCAGTAGTTCGGACAGGGCGAACACTGAAGCTTTCTTT
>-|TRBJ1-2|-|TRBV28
CASNPPGGSYGYTF
TGTGCCAGCAACCCGCCGGGGGGCTCCTATGGCTACACCTTC
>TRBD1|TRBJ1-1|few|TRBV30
CAWSKQGTPEAFF
TGTGCCTGGAGCAAACAGGGGACTCCTGAAGCTTTCTTT
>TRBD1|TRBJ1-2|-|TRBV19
CASSRGTGPFGYGYTF
TGTGCCAGTAGTAGAGGGACAGGGCCATTCGGCTATGGCTACACCTTC
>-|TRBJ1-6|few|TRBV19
CASGRADSPLHF
TGTGCCAGTGGTAGGGCAGATTCACCCCTCCACTTT
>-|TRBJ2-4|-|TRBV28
CASFTRIGTKNIQYF
TGTGCCAGCTTTACCCGGATCGGGACCAAAAACATTCAGTACTTC
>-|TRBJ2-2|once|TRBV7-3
CASSLMGPLDGELFF
TGTGCCAGCAGCTTAATGGGCCCCTTGGACGGGGAGCTGTTTTTT
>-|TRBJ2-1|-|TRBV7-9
CASSSERLYNEQFF
TGTGCCAGCAGCTCGGAGCGCCTATACAATGAGCAGTTCTTC
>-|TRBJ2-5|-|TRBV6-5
CATAVGETQYF
TGTGCCACCGCGGTGGGAGAGACCCAGTACTTC
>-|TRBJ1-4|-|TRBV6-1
CASSEEAGTNEKLFF
TGTGCCAGCAGTGAAGAGGCAGGAACTAATGAAAAACTGTTTTTT
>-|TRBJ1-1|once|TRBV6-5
CASSQGQNTEAFF
TGTGCCAGCAGCCAGGGCCAGAACACTGAAGCTTTCTTT
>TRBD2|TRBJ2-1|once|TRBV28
CASSSSGSSYNEQFF
TGTGCCAGCAGTTCTAGCGGCTCCTCCTACAATGAGCAGTTCTTC
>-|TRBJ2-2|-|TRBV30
CAWHPGLGGELFF
TGTGCCTGGCATCCCGGGTTAGGCGGGGAGCTGTTTTTT
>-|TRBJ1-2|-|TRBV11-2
CADRQGGPYGYTF
TGTGCCGATCGTCAAGGGGGACCCTATGGCTACACCTTC
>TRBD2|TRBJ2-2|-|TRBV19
CASSKTGTSGSVRELFF
TGTGCCAGTAGTAAGACCGGGACTAGCGGGAGCGTTAGGGAGCTGTTTTTT
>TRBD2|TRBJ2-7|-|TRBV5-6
CASSLLSGTSGPYEQYF
TGTGCCAGCAGCTTGCTATCGGGGACTAGCGGACCCTACGAGCAGTACTTC
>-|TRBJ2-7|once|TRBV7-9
CASSLERDEQYF
TGTGCCAGCAGCTTAGAGAGGGACGAGCAGTACTTC
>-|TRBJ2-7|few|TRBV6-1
CASSELDRFGQYF
TGTGCCAGCAGTGAACTAGACAGGTTCGGGCAGTACTTC
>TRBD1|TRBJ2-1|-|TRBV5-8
CASSSDRKSGPTRVF
TGTGCCAGCAGCTCGGACAGGAAGTCAGGTCCCACCCGGGTCTTC
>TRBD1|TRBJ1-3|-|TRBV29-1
CSVGQGAGNTIYF
TGCAGCGTTGGACAGGGGGCTGGAAACACCATATATTTT
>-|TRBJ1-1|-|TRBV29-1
CSAAGELNTEAFF
TGCAGCGCCGCGGGGGAATTGAACACTGAAGCTTTCTTT
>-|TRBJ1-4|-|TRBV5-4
CASSFQGEGWEKLFF
TGTGCCAGCAGCTTTCAAGGGGAGGGTTGGGAAAAACTGTTTTTT
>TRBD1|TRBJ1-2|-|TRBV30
CAWSPGQGSYTF
TGTGCCTGGAGCCCGGGACAGGGGAGCTACACCTTC
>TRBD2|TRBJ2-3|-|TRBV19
CASTREGSHTQYF
TGTGCCAGTACCCGGGAGGGTTCGCATACGCAGTATTTT
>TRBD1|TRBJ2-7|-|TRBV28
CAGKGQGSYEQYF
TGTGCCGGAAAGGGACAGGGGTCCTACGAGCAGTACTTC
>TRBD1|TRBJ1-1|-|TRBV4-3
CASSRDRVNTEAFF
TGCGCCAGCAGCCGTGACAGGGTGAACACTGAAGCTTTCTTT
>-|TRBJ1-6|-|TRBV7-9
CASSLGPGSNSPLHF
TGTGCCAGCAGCTTAGGGCCAGGTTCCAATTCACCCCTCCACTTT